One TCR beta chain is described in this entry. The CDR3 extends over 15 amino acids. The J segment lost 7 bases and the V segment lost 5 bases, leaving 8 bases of the junction unmatched. Per germline, CDR1 SGHRS and CDR2 YFSETQ. This sample is drawn from a study of T cell changes during pregnancy in multiple sclerosis. Only in-frame clones appear in the TCRdb table, and some are missing; sequencing was by immunoSEQ multiplex PCR. Among 70,000 to 95,000 clones listed, just under 95% were seen once. Sequenced here: peripheral blood, sampled in the second trimester of pregnancy. The clonotype comes from a female donor in good health, enrolled as a control in a pregnancy study. The V and J genes are TRBV5-1 and TRBJ1-6, with 8 nucleotides matching TRBD1. The chain's CDR3 is CASSGRTGQNSPLHF. The DNA of the CDR3 is TGCGCCAGCAGTGGTCGGACAGGGCAAAATTCACCCCTCCACTTT.